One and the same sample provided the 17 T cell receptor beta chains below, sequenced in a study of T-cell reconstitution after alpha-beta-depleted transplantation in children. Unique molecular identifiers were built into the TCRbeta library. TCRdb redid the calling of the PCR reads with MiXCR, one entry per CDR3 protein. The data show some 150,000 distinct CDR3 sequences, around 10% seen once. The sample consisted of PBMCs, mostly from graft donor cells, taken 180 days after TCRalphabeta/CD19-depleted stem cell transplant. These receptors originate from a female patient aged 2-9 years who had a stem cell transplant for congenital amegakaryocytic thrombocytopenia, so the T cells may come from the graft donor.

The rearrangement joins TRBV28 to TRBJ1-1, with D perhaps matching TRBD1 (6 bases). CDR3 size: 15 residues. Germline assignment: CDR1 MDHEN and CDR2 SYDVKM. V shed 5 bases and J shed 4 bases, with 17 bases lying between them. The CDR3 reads CASSSPQGLGTEAFF. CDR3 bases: TGTGCCAGCAGTAGTCCTCAGGGGTTGGGCACTGAAGCTTTCTTT.

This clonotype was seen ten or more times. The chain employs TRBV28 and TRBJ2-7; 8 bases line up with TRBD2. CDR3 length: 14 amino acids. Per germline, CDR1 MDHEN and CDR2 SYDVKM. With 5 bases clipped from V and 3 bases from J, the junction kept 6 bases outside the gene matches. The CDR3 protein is CASSPGLGLYEQYF. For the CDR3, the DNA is TGTGCCAGCAGTCCGGGACTAGGGCTCTACGAGCAGTACTTC.

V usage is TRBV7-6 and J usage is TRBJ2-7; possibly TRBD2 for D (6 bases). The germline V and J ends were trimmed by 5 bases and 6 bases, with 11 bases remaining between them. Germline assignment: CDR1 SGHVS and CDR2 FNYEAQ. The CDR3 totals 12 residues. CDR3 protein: CASSPVGGEQYF. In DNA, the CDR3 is TGTGCCAGCAGCCCCGTGGGGGGCGAGCAGTACTTC.

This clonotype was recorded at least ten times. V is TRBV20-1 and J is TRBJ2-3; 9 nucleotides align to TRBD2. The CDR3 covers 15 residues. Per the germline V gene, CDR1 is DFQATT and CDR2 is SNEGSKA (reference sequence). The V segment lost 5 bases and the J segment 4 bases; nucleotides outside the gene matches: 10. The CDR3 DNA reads TGCAGTGCTTTCCTACCCGCGGGAGGGGCAGATACGCAGTATTTT. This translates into CSAFLPAGGADTQYF.

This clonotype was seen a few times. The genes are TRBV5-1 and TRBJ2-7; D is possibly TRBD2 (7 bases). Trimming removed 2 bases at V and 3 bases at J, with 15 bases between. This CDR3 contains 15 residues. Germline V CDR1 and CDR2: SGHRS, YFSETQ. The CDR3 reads CASSFRRRGLYEQYF. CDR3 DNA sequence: TGCGCCAGCAGCTTCCGCCGGCGGGGGCTCTACGAGCAGTACTTC.

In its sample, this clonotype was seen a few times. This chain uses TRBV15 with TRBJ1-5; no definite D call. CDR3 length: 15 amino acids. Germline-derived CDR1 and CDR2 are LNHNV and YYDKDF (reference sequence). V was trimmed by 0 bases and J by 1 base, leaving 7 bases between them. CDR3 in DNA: TGTGCCACCAGCAGAGATCGGTGGAGCAATCAGCCCCAGCATTTT. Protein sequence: CATSRDRWSNQPQHF.

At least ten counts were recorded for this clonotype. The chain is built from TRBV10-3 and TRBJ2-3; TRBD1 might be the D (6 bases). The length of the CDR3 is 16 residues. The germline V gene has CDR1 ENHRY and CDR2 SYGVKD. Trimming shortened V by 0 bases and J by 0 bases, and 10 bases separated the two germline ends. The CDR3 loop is CAISESSQGSTDTQYF. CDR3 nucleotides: TGTGCCATCAGTGAGTCGTCACAGGGCAGCACAGATACGCAGTATTTT.

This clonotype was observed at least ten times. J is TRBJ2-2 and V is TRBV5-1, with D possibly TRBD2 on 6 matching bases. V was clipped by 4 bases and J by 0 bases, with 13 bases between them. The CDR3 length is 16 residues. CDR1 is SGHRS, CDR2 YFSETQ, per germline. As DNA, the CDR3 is TGCGCCAGCAGCCCGTCTGAGCGGGCGAACACCGGGGAGCTGTTTTTT. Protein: CASSPSERANTGELFF.

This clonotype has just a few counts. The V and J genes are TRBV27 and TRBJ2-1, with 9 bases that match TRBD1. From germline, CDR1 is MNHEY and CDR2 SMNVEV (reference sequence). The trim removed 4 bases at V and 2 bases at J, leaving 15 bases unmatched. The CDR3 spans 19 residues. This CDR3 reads CASSSPPPGTGFTYNEQFF. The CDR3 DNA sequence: TGTGCCAGCAGTTCGCCCCCTCCCGGGACAGGGTTTACCTACAATGAGCAGTTCTTC.

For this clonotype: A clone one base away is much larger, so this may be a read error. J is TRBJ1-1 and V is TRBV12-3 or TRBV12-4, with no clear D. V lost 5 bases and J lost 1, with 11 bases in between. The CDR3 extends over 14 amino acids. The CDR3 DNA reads TGTGCCAGCAGTCGTAGGAATGCGAACACTGAAGCTTTCTTT. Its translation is CASSRRNANTEAFF.

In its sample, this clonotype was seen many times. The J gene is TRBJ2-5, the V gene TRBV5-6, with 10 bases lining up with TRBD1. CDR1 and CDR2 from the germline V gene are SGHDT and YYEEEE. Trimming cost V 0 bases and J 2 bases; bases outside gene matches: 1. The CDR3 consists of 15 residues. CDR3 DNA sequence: TGTGCCAGCAGCTTGGGACAGGGGGCTCAAGAGACCCAGTACTTC. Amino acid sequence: CASSLGQGAQETQYF.

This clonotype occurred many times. CDR3 DNA: TGTGCCAGCAGTTTAGGGGCTAGCGTGTTACAAGAGACCCAGTACTTC. This sequence encodes CASSLGASVLQETQYF. The gene calls are TRBV12-3 or TRBV12-4 and TRBJ2-5, with D possibly TRBD2 on 6 matching bases. The V gene lost 1 base and the J gene lost 2 bases, with 14 bases spanning the gap. The CDR3 length is 16 residues.

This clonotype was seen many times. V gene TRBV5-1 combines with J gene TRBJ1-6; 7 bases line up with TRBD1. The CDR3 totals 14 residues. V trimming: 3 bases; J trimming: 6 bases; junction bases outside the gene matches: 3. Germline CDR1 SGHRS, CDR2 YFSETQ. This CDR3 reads CASSWDSLNSPLHF. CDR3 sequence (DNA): TGCGCCAGCAGCTGGGACAGCCTTAATTCACCCCTCCACTTT.

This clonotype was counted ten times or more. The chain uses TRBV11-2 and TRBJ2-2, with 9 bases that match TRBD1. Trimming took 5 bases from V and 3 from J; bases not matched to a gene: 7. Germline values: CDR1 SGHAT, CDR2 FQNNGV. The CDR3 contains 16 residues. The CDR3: CASSPPGTGYTGELFF. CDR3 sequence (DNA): TGTGCCAGCAGCCCACCCGGGACAGGGTACACCGGGGAGCTGTTTTTT. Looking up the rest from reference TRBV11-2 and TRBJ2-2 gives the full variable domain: EAGVAQSPRYKIIEKRQSVAFWCNPISGHATLYWYQQILGQGPKLLIQFQNNGVVDDSQLPKDRFSAERLKGVDSTLKIQPAKLEDSAVYLCASSPPGTGYTGELFFGEGSRLTVL.

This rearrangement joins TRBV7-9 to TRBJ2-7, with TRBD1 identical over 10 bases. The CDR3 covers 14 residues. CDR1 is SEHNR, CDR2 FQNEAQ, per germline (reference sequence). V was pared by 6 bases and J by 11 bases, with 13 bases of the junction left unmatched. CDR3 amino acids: CASSETPGQGNKYF. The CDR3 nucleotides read TGTGCCAGCAGTGAAACTCCGGGACAGGGGAATAAGTACTTC.

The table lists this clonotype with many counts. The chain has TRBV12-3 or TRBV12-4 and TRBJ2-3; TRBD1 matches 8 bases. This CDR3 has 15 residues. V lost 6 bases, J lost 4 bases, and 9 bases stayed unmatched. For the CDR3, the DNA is TGTGCCAGCAGCCAGGGGGCCCGGAGTGCAGATACGCAGTATTTT. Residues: CASSQGARSADTQYF.

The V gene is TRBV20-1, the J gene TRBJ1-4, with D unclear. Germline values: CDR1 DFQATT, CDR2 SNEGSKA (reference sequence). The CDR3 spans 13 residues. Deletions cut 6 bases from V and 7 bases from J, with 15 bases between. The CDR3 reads CSAYRASGEKLFF. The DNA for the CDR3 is TGCAGTGCCTACCGGGCCTCCGGTGAAAAACTGTTTTTT.